This TCR beta chain was captured by sequencing in a study of control samples from healthy donors and cancer patients. Germline V gene data show CDR1 as DFQATT and CDR2 as SNEGSKA (reference sequence). Trimming removed 3 bases at V and 5 bases at J, with 13 bases between. This CDR3 contains 13 residues. Profiling relied on immunoSEQ multiplex PCR, and the TCRdb table lists in-frame clones only, not all of them. The sample has roughly 95,000 clones; roughly 92% are singletons. Source material: blood. This sequence originates from a human donor in good health. The donor label of this sample is uncertain. V is TRBV20-1 and J is TRBJ1-1; weak D call: TRBD1 (6 bases). The CDR3 sequence: CSASGGALTEAFF. In DNA, the CDR3 is TGCAGTGCTAGTGGGGGGGCTTTAACTGAAGCTTTCTTT.